Sequencing of this T cell receptor (beta chain) was carried out in a study of long-term antiretroviral therapy in people with HIV. This CDR3 is 17 amino acids long. Trimming stripped 10 bases from V and 0 bases from J, with 19 bases between. CDR1 is MNHNS, CDR2 SASEGT, per germline. An immunoSEQ assay, version v3.0, was performed at survey level. Sequenced by immunoSEQ multiplex PCR; TCRdb stores in-frame clones only, minus some. The sample includes some 24,000 clones, 70% to 85% of them seen just once. Study-level results: Post-treatment diversity went higher with ART but stayed below transplant donor controls.

Concerning this clone itself: Its antigen is unidentified.

This chain connects TRBV6-1 to TRBJ2-6; D ambiguous. This sequence originates from a man younger than 45 with HIV. Material: unsorted PBMCs, obtained 0.7 years before starting antiretroviral therapy. CDR3 nucleotide sequence: TGTGCCACCCGTAAAGCCTCCAAAAGCTCTGGGGCCAACGTCCTGACTTTC. Residues: CATRKASKSSGANVLTF.